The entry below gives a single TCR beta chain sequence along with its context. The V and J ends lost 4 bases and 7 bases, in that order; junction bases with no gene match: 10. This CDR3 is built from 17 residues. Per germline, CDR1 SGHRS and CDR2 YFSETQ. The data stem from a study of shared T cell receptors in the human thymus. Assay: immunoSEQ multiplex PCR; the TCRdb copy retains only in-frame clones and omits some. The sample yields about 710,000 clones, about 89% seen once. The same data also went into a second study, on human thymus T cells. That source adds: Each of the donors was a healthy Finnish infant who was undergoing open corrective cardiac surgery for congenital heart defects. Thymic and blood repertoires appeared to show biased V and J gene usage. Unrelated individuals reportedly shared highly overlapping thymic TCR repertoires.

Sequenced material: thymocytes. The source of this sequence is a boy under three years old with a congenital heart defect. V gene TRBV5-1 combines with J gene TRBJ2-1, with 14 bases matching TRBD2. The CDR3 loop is CASSGGLAGVGWNEQFF. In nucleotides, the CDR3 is TGCGCCAGCAGCGGGGGACTAGCGGGGGTGGGTTGGAATGAGCAGTTCTTC.